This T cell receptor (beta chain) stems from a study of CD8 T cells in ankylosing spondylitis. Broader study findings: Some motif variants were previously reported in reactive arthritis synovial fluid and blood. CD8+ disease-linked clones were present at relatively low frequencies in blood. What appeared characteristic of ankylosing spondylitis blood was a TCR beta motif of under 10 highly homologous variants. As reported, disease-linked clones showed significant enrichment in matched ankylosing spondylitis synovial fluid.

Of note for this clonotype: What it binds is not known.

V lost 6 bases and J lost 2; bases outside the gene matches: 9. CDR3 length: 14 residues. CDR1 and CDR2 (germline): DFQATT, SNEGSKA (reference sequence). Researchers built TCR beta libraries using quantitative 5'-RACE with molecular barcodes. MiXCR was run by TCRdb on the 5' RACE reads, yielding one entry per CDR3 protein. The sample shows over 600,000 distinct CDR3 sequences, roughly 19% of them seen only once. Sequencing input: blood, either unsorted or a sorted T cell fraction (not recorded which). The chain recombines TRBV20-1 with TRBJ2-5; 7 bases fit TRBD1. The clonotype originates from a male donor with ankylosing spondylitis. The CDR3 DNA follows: TGCAGTGCCACCCGGGACAGCTTACAAGAGACCCAGTACTTC. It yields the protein CSATRDSLQETQYF.